The clone carrying this T cell receptor beta chain was counted only a few times. Its matching antigen is unknown. This sample was included in a study of T cells after yellow fever vaccination. Study-wide results and caveats: There was a small share of clonotypes that showed up in both the CD4 and CD8 compartments.

TCRdb used MiXCR to reprocess the 5' RACE reads, holding one entry per CDR3 protein. The table includes approximately 260,000 distinct CDR3 sequences, over 10% detected once. The CDR3 is made up of 16 amino acids. Germline V gives CDR1 SGHDT, CDR2 YYEEEE. The V gene lost 2 bases and the J gene lost 8 bases, with 20 bases spanning the gap. The TCR was taken from a man aged 30-40 years who received the YFV17D yellow fever vaccine. Sequenced here: CD4+ T cells sorted from PBMCs, sampled 45 days after the yellow fever booster vaccination. The V gene is TRBV5-6, the J gene TRBJ2-1; weak D call: TRBD2 (5 bases). The CDR3 DNA reads TGTGCCAGCAGCTTTCTCGCGTTGGGAGTCCGGGATGAGCAGTTCTTC. Protein: CASSFLALGVRDEQFF. Together with reference TRBV5-6 and TRBJ2-1, the CDR3 gives the full variable domain: DAGVTQSPTHLIKTRGQQVTLRCSPKSGHDTVSWYQQALGQGPQFIFQYYEEEERQRGNFPDRFSGHQFPNYSSELNVNALLLGDSALYLCASSFLALGVRDEQFFGPGTRLTVL.